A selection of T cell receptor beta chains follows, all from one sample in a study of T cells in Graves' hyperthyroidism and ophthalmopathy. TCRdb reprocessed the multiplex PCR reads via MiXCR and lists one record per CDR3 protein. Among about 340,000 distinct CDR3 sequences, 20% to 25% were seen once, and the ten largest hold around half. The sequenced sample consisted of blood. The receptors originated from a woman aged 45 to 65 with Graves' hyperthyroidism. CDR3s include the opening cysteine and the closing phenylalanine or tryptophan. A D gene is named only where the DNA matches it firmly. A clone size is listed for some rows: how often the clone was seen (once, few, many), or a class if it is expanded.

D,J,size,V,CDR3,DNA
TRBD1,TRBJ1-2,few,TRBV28,CASSQTGGYYGYTF,TGTGCCAGCAGCCAGACAGGGGGCTATTATGGCTACACCTTC
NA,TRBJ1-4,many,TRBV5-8,CASSLGAATNEKLFF,TGTGCCAGCAGCTTGGGGGCTGCAACTAATGAAAAACTGTTTTTT
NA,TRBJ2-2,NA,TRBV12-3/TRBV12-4,CASSLSFTRVNTGELFF,TGTGCCAGCAGTTTAAGCTTCACCAGGGTTAACACCGGGGAGCTGTTTTTT
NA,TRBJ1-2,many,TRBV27,CASSSRDGLRGYTF,TGTGCCAGCAGTAGCCGGGACGGACTACGGGGCTACACCTTC
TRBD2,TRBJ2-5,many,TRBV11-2,CASSSMTSGAQTQYF,TGTGCCAGCAGCTCTATGACTAGCGGGGCGCAGACCCAGTACTTC
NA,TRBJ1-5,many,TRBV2,CASSYYRTRNQPQHF,TGTGCCAGCAGCTACTACAGGACCCGCAATCAGCCCCAGCATTTT
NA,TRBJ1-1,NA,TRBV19,CASRFSYPRNTEAFF,TGTGCCAGTAGGTTCAGTTACCCGAGGAACACTGAAGCTTTCTTT
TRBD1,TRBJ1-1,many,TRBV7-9,CASSSTGGAWGMNTEAFF,TGTGCCAGCAGCTCGACAGGGGGCGCCTGGGGAATGAACACTGAAGCTTTCTTT
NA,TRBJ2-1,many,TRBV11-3,CASSSKRGTYNEQFF,TGTGCCAGCAGCTCTAAACGGGGGACCTACAATGAGCAGTTCTTC
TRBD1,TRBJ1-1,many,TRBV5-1,CASSLGVGQGKDTEAFF,TGCGCCAGCAGCTTGGGGGTGGGACAGGGTAAAGACACTGAAGCTTTCTTT
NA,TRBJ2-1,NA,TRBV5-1,CASSPPTGLVYNEQFF,TGCGCCAGCAGCCCACCGACAGGACTGGTCTACAATGAGCAGTTCTTC
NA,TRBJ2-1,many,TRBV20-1,CSANQIDRSNEQFF,TGCAGTGCTAACCAGATAGACAGAAGCAATGAGCAGTTCTTC
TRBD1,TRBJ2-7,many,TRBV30,CAWQGDYEQYF,TGTGCCTGGCAGGGGGACTACGAGCAGTACTTC
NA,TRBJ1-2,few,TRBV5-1,CASSFAGPDYGYTF,TGCGCCAGCAGCTTTGCAGGACCTGATTATGGCTACACCTTC
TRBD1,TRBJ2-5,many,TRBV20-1,CSAPRDPSRGLPETQYF,TGCAGTGCCCCTCGGGACCCCTCTAGGGGGCTCCCAGAGACCCAGTACTTC
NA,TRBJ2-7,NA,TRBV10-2,CASSTIPYEQYF,TGCGCCAGCAGCACCATCCCCTACGAGCAGTACTTC
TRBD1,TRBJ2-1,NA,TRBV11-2,CASSYRDRINEQFF,TGTGCCAGCAGCTACCGGGACAGGATAAATGAGCAGTTCTTC
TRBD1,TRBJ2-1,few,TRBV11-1,CASRKTLGTGVNEQFF,TGTGCCAGCAGAAAAACCCTCGGGACAGGGGTCAATGAGCAGTTCTTC
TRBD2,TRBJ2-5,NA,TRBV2,CASSVGGGYQETQYF,TGTGCCAGCAGTGTTGGCGGGGGGTACCAAGAGACCCAGTACTTC
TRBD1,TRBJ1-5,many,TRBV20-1,CSAREETGANNQPQHF,TGCAGTGCTAGAGAGGAAACAGGGGCGAACAATCAGCCCCAGCATTTT
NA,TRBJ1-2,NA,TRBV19,CASSTNGANYGYTF,TGTGCCAGTAGTACGAACGGAGCTAACTATGGCTACACCTTC
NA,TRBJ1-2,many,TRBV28,CASSLYGQRNYGYTF,TGTGCCAGCAGTTTATACGGCCAACGGAACTATGGCTACACCTTC
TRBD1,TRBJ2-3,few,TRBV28,CASSAAGTGTDTQYF,TGTGCCAGCAGCGCTGCAGGGACAGGGACAGATACGCAGTATTTT
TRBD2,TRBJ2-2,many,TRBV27,CASRGLAGGELFF,TGTGCCAGCAGGGGACTAGCGGGAGGGGAGCTGTTTTTT
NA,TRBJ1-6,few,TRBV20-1,CSASTRAVNSPLHF,TGCAGTGCTAGTACCCGGGCCGTTAATTCACCCCTCCACTTT
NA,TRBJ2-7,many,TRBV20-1,CSARAWGGQSYEQYF,TGCAGTGCTAGAGCTTGGGGGGGACAGTCCTACGAGCAGTACTTC
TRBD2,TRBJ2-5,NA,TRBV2,CASTGGRPSGTQYF,TGTGCCAGCACGGGCGGGAGGCCGTCAGGGACCCAGTACTTC
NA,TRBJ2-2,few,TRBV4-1,CASSQGRVANTGELFF,TGCGCCAGCAGCCAAGGCCGGGTTGCGAACACCGGGGAGCTGTTTTTT
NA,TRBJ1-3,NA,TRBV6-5,CASSYATVSGNTIYF,TGTGCCAGCAGTTATGCGACAGTCTCTGGAAACACCATATATTTT
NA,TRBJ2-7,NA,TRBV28,CASNIRGGTYEQYF,TGTGCCAGCAATATAAGGGGGGGGACCTACGAGCAGTACTTC
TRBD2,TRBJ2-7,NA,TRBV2,CASSPGIERGPAGGQQYF,TGTGCCAGCAGTCCCGGAATCGAGAGAGGACCAGCGGGAGGGCAGCAGTACTTC
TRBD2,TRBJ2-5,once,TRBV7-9,CASRKLAVQETQYF,TGTGCCAGCAGAAAACTAGCGGTTCAAGAGACCCAGTACTTC
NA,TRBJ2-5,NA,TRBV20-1,CSARDPGSGVRPQETQYF,TGCAGTGCTAGAGACCCCGGGTCCGGGGTAAGACCCCAAGAGACCCAGTACTTC
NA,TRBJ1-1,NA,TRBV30,CAFSARSGDTEAFF,TGTGCCTTCTCGGCTAGGAGCGGGGACACTGAAGCTTTCTTT
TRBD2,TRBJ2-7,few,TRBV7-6,CASSSGTSGAGGEQYF,TGTGCCAGCAGCTCCGGGACTAGCGGGGCGGGGGGCGAGCAGTACTTC
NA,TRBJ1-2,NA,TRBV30,CAWSEAGYGYTF,TGTGCCTGGAGCGAGGCGGGCTATGGCTACACCTTC
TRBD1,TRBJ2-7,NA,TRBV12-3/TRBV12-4,CASRPGTGNYEQYF,TGTGCCAGCAGACCAGGGACAGGGAACTACGAGCAGTACTTC
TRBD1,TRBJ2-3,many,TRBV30,CAWRRGPDTQYF,TGTGCCTGGAGGAGGGGGCCAGATACGCAGTATTTT
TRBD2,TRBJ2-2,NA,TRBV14,CASSRGLAGGPRELFF,TGTGCCAGCAGCCGAGGACTAGCGGGGGGGCCCCGGGAGCTGTTTTTT
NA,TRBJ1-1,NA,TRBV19,CASSATPRNKETEAFF,TGTGCCAGTAGTGCAACCCCGAGGAATAAGGAGACTGAAGCTTTCTTT
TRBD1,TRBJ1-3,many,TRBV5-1,CASSRDRATISGNTIYF,TGCGCCAGCAGCCGGGACAGAGCTACCATCTCTGGAAACACCATATATTTT
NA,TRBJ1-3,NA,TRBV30,CAWSVPYTPGNTIYF,TGTGCCTGGAGTGTACCTTACACGCCTGGAAACACCATATATTTT
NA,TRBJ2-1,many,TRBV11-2,CASSSTGPNNEQFF,TGTGCCAGCAGCTCTACGGGACCGAACAATGAGCAGTTCTTC
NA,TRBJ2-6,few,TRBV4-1,CASSQFLGGSGANVLTF,TGCGCCAGCAGCCAGTTCCTAGGGGGTTCTGGGGCCAACGTCCTGACTTTC
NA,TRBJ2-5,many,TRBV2,CASSEVRVEETQYF,TGTGCCAGCAGTGAAGTCAGGGTGGAGGAGACCCAGTACTTC
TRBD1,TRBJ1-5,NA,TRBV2,CASRDDRGGNQPQHF,TGTGCCAGCAGGGATGACAGGGGAGGCAATCAGCCCCAGCATTTT
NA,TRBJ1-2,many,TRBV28,CASSSLYGYTF,TGTGCCAGCAGTTCACTGTATGGCTACACCTTC
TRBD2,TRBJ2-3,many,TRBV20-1,CSAYISGSTDTQYF,TGCAGTGCTTACATTAGCGGGAGTACAGATACGCAGTATTTT
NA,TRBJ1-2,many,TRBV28,CASSFGGKGYTF,TGTGCCAGCAGTTTTGGGGGGAAAGGCTACACCTTC